The clone carrying this T cell receptor (beta chain) occurred many times. What it recognizes is unknown. The source of the sample is a study of neurological immune-mediated disorders. Findings and limits, study-wide: Sharing of CDR3 amino acid sequences among expanded clones across subjects was absent, suggesting private repertoires in all groups.

The CDR3 is made up of 16 amino acids. Germline assignment: CDR1 SGHRS and CDR2 YFSETQ. Trimming removed 5 bases at V and 5 bases at J, with 23 bases between. Each CDR3 protein gets one entry after TCRdb re-called the 5' RACE reads with MiXCR. Here the sample spans about 44,000 distinct CDR3 sequences, around 6% being singletons. The clonotype was recovered from a woman in her thirties or forties in good health. The sequenced material came from CD4+ T cells from blood. The genes are TRBV5-1 and TRBJ2-7, with a weak D call TRBD1 (6 bases). The CDR3 loop reads CASRSRGDTPTDEQYF. Written as DNA, the CDR3 is TGCGCCAGCAGGTCCCGAGGGGACACTCCTACGGACGAGCAGTACTTC.